This TCR beta chain emerged from a study of shared clonotypes between healthy human individuals. Study results and limitations: Across several donors, naive CD4 shared roughly 5.2%, naive CD8 more than 3%, memory CD4 more than 2%, memory CD8 approximately 0.4%.

Splitting the CD4+ cells yielded a CD45RA+ naive subset and a CD45RA-negative memory subset. Notes on this clone: Its antigen is undetermined.

TCRdb keeps only in-frame clones here, not all; method: immunoSEQ multiplex PCR. The sample includes fewer than 3 million clones, around 90% of them seen just once. The specimen sequenced was naive CD4+ T cells from PBMCs. Described subset: CD45RA+ positively selected. The TCR comes from a man between 18 and 29 years old in good health. Some clones in this sample may be carry-over from other donors' samples.

The CDR3 protein is CASSATDSYGYTF. The CDR3 DNA is TGTGCCAGCAGCGCAACAGATTCCTATGGCTACACCTTC. The rearrangement joins TRBV6-1 to TRBJ1-2; D remains unclear. V was clipped by 6 bases and J by 4 bases, with 12 bases between them. The CDR3 has 13 amino acids. The germline gives CDR1 MNHNS, CDR2 SASEGT.